This T cell receptor (beta chain) appears in the sequencing data of a study of OX40 agonist ivuxolimab in advanced cancers. As for this clone: Its antigen is as yet unknown.

Assay used: immunoSEQ multiplex PCR; TCRdb lists only in-frame clones, some missing. The sample includes tens of thousands of clones, roughly 73% of them seen just once. Drawing of blood for sampling happened at baseline, at cycle 4 day 1, and at cycle 7 day 1. CDR3 length: 13 amino acids. CDR1 is WSHSY and CDR2 is SAAADI in the germline V gene. J lost 4 bases, V lost 5 bases, and 4 bases had no gene match. Whole-study results and caveats: Certain nonresponding patients likewise had low normalized T-cell clonal expansion. CD8+ T cells showed, on average, more clonal expansion than CD4+ cells.

Sequencing was performed on CD4+ or CD8+ T cells sorted from blood, taken in a trial of the OX40 agonist ivuxolimab. The TCR was taken from an adult with an advanced solid tumor such as melanoma, head and neck, liver or kidney cancer. J is TRBJ2-7 and V is TRBV10-2; TRBD1 matches at 8 bases. The CDR3 DNA reads TGCGCCAGCAGTCCGAGACAGGGGTACGAGCAGTACTTC. This encodes CASSPRQGYEQYF.